These 21 T cell receptor beta chains were all obtained from the same sample, sequenced in a study of PD-L1 blockade in urothelial cancer. The table came from immunoSEQ multiplex PCR; TCRdb's copy has only in-frame clones and leaves some out. The repertoire holds just under 30,000 clones, with over 75% as singletons. Sequencing was performed on PBMCs, taken around atezolizumab (anti-PD-L1) treatment. These receptors all stem from a man aged 50 or older with urothelial cancer.

V is TRBV2 and J is TRBJ1-2, with a tentative D call TRBD1 (5 bases). The CDR3 runs to 17 residues. V shed 4 bases and J shed 0 bases, with 18 bases lying between them. CDR1 and CDR2 from the germline V gene are SNHLY and FYNNEI. The CDR3 DNA reads TGTGCCAGCAGTGGACAGCCGAGATCCCTAGCTAACTATGGCTACACCTTC. Its protein product is CASSGQPRSLANYGYTF.

The V gene is TRBV29-1, the J gene TRBJ1-2; D might be TRBD1 (5 bases). The CDR3 is 14 amino acids. Trimming removed 6 bases from V and 3 bases from J, with 17 bases in between. Germline V lookup: CDR1 SQVTM, CDR2 ANQGSEA. CDR3 bases: TGCAGCGTGGAGGGACTACGGCGGGACTATGGCTACACCTTC. This sequence encodes CSVEGLRRDYGYTF.

This sequence joins TRBV5-1 and TRBJ2-1; the D gene is possibly TRBD2 (5 bases). Trimming removed 3 bases from V and 0 bases from J, with 10 bases in between. The CDR3 runs to 15 residues. Germline CDR1 is SGHRS and CDR2 is YFSETQ. CDR3 DNA: TGCGCCAGCAGCTCAAGCGGAGGCTCCTACAATGAGCAGTTCTTC. Translation: CASSSSGGSYNEQFF.

The chain has TRBV2 and TRBJ2-1, with TRBD1 identical over 7 bases. The J segment lost 6 bases and the V segment lost 10 bases, leaving 21 bases of the junction unmatched. This CDR3 is built from 17 residues. CDR1 is SNHLY, CDR2 FYNNEI, per germline. Here the CDR3 DNA reads TGTGCCACCTCCTGGACAGGCACCGGTCGACGGGCCAATGAGCAGTTCTTC. Translating gives CATSWTGTGRRANEQFF.

This clone appeared a single time. V is TRBV27 and J is TRBJ2-3; 8 bases fit TRBD2. Germline CDR1 is MNHEY and CDR2 is SMNVEV (reference sequence). V lost 0 bases and J lost 7; bases outside the gene matches: 12. CDR3 length equals 17 residues. This CDR3 is CASSLSMVAGYQNTQYF. The CDR3 nucleotides are TGTGCCAGCAGTTTATCGATGGTAGCGGGATATCAAAATACGCAGTATTTT.

This clone was seen only a few times. This chain connects TRBV5-6 to TRBJ1-2, with D possibly being TRBD1 (5 bases). CDR3 length: 14 residues. The V gene's germline CDR1 is SGHDT and CDR2 YYEEEE. V was shortened by 6 bases and J by 6 bases, with 18 bases between the two germline ends. This CDR3 reads CASIPGLRGNGYTF. CDR3 coding DNA: TGTGCCAGCATCCCGGGACTCCGAGGGAATGGCTACACCTTC.

The V and J genes are TRBV2 and TRBJ2-3; TRBD2 aligns across 13 bases. V was pared by 8 bases and J by 3 bases, with 8 bases of the junction left unmatched. This CDR3 region has 16 residues. CDR1 and CDR2 from the germline V gene are SNHLY and FYNNEI. The CDR3 sequence is CASGRRTSGGTDTQYF. Here the CDR3 DNA reads TGTGCCAGCGGCCGGCGGACTAGCGGGGGTACAGATACGCAGTATTTT.

Notes on this clone: The junction departs from germline at one end; a sequencing error may be responsible. The CDR3 reads CASSWGRATREAQYF. The CDR3 nucleotides are TGTGCCAGCAGCTGGGGCAGGGCCACAAGAGAGGCCCAGTACTTC. The chain uses TRBV7-8 and TRBJ2-5; D might be TRBD1 (5 bases). The V gene's germline CDR1 is SGHVS and CDR2 FQNEAQ. The CDR3 runs 15 residues.

The genes are TRBV18 and TRBJ2-7; TRBD1 matches 7 bases. Germline V gives CDR1 KGHSH, CDR2 LQKENI. CDR3 length: 14 amino acids. Trimming took 0 bases from V and 3 from J; bases not matched to a gene: 2. The CDR3: CASSPPWDSYEQYF. CDR3 bases: TGTGCCAGCTCACCACCGTGGGACAGCTACGAGCAGTACTTC. The full variable domain, with the rest looked up from reference TRBV18 and TRBJ2-7, is NAGVMQNPRHLVRRRGQEARLRCSPMKGHSHVYWYRQLPEEGLKFMVYLQKENIIDESGMPKERFSAEFPKEGPSILRIQQVVRGDSAAYFCASSPPWDSYEQYFGPGTRLTVT.

The CDR3 reads CASSFRYSNQPQHF. CDR3 bases: TGTGCCAGCAGCTTCAGGTATAGCAATCAGCCCCAGCATTTT. J is TRBJ1-5 and V is TRBV5-6; D call uncertain. The germline V gene has CDR1 SGHDT and CDR2 YYEEEE. V gave up 2 bases and J gave up 0 bases, with 6 bases separating them. The CDR3 extends over 14 amino acids.

Comments on this clone: One end of the junction is discordant with germline, which a read error may explain. V gene TRBV19 combines with J gene TRBJ2-1; 9 bases map to TRBD1. CDR1 and CDR2 (germline): LNHDA, SQIVND (reference sequence). This CDR3 is built from 13 residues. DNA of the CDR3: TGTGCCAGTAGCGACAGTTACCGGGACAGGGTGATCTTC. Amino acid sequence: CASSDSYRDRVIF.

The genes are TRBV7-2 and TRBJ1-5; the D gene is possibly TRBD1 (5 bases). Per the germline V gene, CDR1 is SGHTA and CDR2 is FQGNSA. V gave up 5 bases and J gave up 6 bases, with 23 bases separating them. The CDR3 sequence is 17 residues long. CDR3 sequence: CASSATSLGTRGQPQHF. CDR3 coding DNA: TGTGCCAGCAGCGCCACTAGCCTAGGGACCCGGGGTCAGCCCCAGCATTTT.

The genes are TRBV30 and TRBJ2-5; 7 bases fit TRBD1. Germline CDR1 is GTSNPN and CDR2 is SVGIG (reference sequence). This CDR3 comprises 14 residues. V was clipped by 2 bases and J by 5 bases; unmatched bases: 8. The chain's CDR3 is CAWSNIDREETQYF. The CDR3 DNA follows: TGTGCCTGGAGTAATATAGACAGGGAGGAGACCCAGTACTTC.

The chain combines TRBV19 with TRBJ2-3, with 7 bases that match TRBD1. The length of the CDR3 is 18 residues. Germline CDR1 reads LNHDA; CDR2 reads SQIVND (reference sequence). V was clipped by 5 bases and J by 0 bases; unmatched bases: 14. The CDR3 bases are TGTGCCAGTAGTGCGGTCCGGGACAGAGCTTCTAGCACAGATACGCAGTATTTT. It codes for CASSAVRDRASSTDTQYF.

The chain joins TRBV19 to TRBJ2-7; 7 nucleotides line up with TRBD1. Germline CDR1 is LNHDA and CDR2 is SQIVND (reference sequence). This CDR3 contains 14 residues. The J segment lost 4 bases and the V segment lost 4 bases, leaving 7 bases of the junction unmatched. DNA for the CDR3: TGTGCCAGTAGTACCAGACAGGGTGGGTACGAGCAGTACTTC. Protein: CASSTRQGGYEQYF. Full variable domain (outside the CDR3, taken from reference TRBV19 and TRBJ2-7): DGGITQSPKYLFRKEGQNVTLSCEQNLNHDAMYWYRQDPGQGLRLIYYSQIVNDFQKGDIAEGYSVSREKKESFPLTVTSAQKNPTAFYLCASSTRQGGYEQYFGPGTRLTVT.

Here the CDR3 reads CASSLNRGFVRTGGFGDGYTF. In DNA form, the CDR3 reads TGTGCCAGCAGTTTAAACCGAGGATTTGTGAGGACAGGGGGCTTTGGAGATGGCTACACCTTC. The chain links TRBV27 to TRBJ1-2, with 11 bases that match TRBD1. Trimming cost V 2 bases and J 6 bases; bases outside gene matches: 23. This CDR3 comprises 21 residues. Per the germline V gene, CDR1 is MNHEY and CDR2 is SMNVEV (reference sequence).

V gene TRBV6-1 combines with J gene TRBJ2-7; 7 bases are shared with TRBD1. From germline, CDR1 is MNHNS and CDR2 SASEGT. The CDR3 covers 14 residues. V was pared by 3 bases and J by 2 bases, with 4 bases of the junction left unmatched. CDR3 amino acids: CASSEVGTAYEQYF. CDR3 nucleotides: TGTGCCAGCAGTGAGGTTGGGACAGCCTACGAGCAGTACTTC.

The chain combines TRBV7-9 with TRBJ1-2; no firm D call. V was shortened by 5 bases and J by 4 bases, with 14 bases between the two germline ends. Germline V gene sequence: CDR1 SEHNR, CDR2 FQNEAQ (reference sequence). The CDR3 extends over 14 amino acids. The CDR3, as DNA: TGTGCCAGCAGCCCTGGGTCTCTAGGCTATGGCTACACCTTC. Protein sequence: CASSPGSLGYGYTF.

The rearrangement uses TRBV7-9 and TRBJ2-1, with TRBD2 as a possible D gene (6 bases). The CDR3 extends over 15 amino acids. Per the germline V gene, CDR1 is SEHNR and CDR2 is FQNEAQ (reference sequence). V shed 5 bases and J shed 8 bases, with 19 bases lying between them. This CDR3 is CASSPRDSLLYEQFF. Here the CDR3 DNA reads TGTGCCAGCAGCCCCCGGGACTCCCTCTTGTATGAGCAGTTCTTC. Looking up the rest from reference TRBV7-9 and TRBJ2-1 gives the full variable domain: DTGVSQNPRHKITKRGQNVTFRCDPISEHNRLYWYRQTLGQGPEFLTYFQNEAQLEKSRLLSDRFSAERPKGSFSTLEIQRTEQGDSAMYLCASSPRDSLLYEQFFGPGTRLTVL.

This clone has more than one count but fewer than ten. The chain uses TRBV10-3 and TRBJ1-2; maybe TRBD1 (5 bases). This CDR3 region has 12 residues. Deletions cut 9 bases from V and 6 bases from J, with 14 bases between. The germline V gene encodes CDR1 ENHRY and CDR2 SYGVKD. CDR3 region: CAIPGGYDGYTF. The CDR3 DNA sequence: TGTGCCATTCCCGGGGGGTACGATGGCTACACCTTC.

This chain connects TRBV7-9 to TRBJ2-1, with D unresolved. Germline loops: CDR1 SEHNR, CDR2 FQNEAQ (reference sequence). V lost 1 base to trimming and J lost 0 bases, with 10 bases between them. This CDR3 comprises 16 residues. The CDR3 region is CASSLDWASSYNEQFF. The DNA for the CDR3 is TGTGCCAGCAGCTTAGACTGGGCAAGCTCCTACAATGAGCAGTTCTTC.